Listed below are T cell receptor beta chains from one sample, sequenced in a study of T cells expressing NK-cell markers. TCRdb re-called the 5' RACE reads and gives one entry per CDR3 protein, without DNA. The sample includes hundreds of thousands of distinct CDR3 sequences. Specimen: blood T cells: a sorted CD56 or NKG2C T cell subset, CD4+ or CD8+ T cells, or bulk PBMC T cells (not recorded which). These receptors came from a young man in good health. Each CDR3 is given with its conserved first and last residue.

TRBJ2-1 TRBV19 CASSIGQSSYNEQFF
TRBJ1-4 TRBV7-2 CASNPNGLGGEKLFF
TRBJ2-5 TRBV5-1 CASSYSGTRGKETQYF
TRBJ2-7 TRBV19 CASSIGPRDRVYF
TRBJ2-2 TRBV7-2 CASSPRGKDTGELFF
TRBJ1-2 TRBV30 CAWSPDNYGYTF
TRBJ1-3 TRBV5-5 CASSPSHPTGNTIYF
TRBJ2-5 TRBV19 CASSFAGGQETQYF
TRBJ2-2 TRBV6-5 CASSYLQTGEAGELFF
TRBJ1-2 TRBV5-1 CASSSDGGAHYGYTF
TRBJ2-7 TRBV5-1 CASKGGWESYEQYF
TRBJ2-2 TRBV12-3/TRBV12-4 CASSSSGGAPGELFF
TRBJ2-7 TRBV5-1 CASSLVGQGAREEQYF
TRBJ2-1 TRBV9 CASSVLAGGFREQFF
TRBJ2-3 TRBV25-1 CAHGLAGDSTQYF
TRBJ1-1 TRBV5-1 CASSLGAGEAFF
TRBJ2-1 TRBV20-1 CSAAPGGRTNNEQFF
TRBJ2-5 TRBV3-1 CASRPGTSGSWETQYF
TRBJ2-1 TRBV12-3/TRBV12-4 CASSQKRNEQFF
TRBJ1-2 TRBV5-1 CASSLGQDYGYTF
TRBJ1-2 TRBV5-5 CASSQGTGSWYGYTF
TRBJ2-5 TRBV6-5 CASSYSLPGGETQYF
TRBJ2-7 TRBV29-1 CSVVFGTRGNEQYF
TRBJ1-5 TRBV6-1 CASVGIYSNQPQHF
TRBJ2-6 TRBV4-2 CASSQPDRAGANVLTF
TRBJ2-3 TRBV20-1 CSASSGTGPHTDTQYF